The 5 T cell receptor beta chains presented below share a single source sample, sequenced in a study of T cells after yellow fever vaccination. TCRdb reanalysed the 5' RACE reads using MiXCR and keeps one entry per CDR3 protein. There are approximately 580,000 distinct CDR3 sequences in the sample; about a sixth occur only once, and 17% lies in the top ten. This material consisted of PBMCs, taken 4 to 5 days after the first yellow fever vaccination. The receptors derive from a man between 18 and 35 years old who received the YFV17D yellow fever vaccine.

This clonotype has just a few counts. The gene calls are TRBV5-1 and TRBJ2-7; 10 bases align to TRBD2. Trimming at V came to 4 bases and at J to 3 bases, leaving 10 bases not matched to a gene. Germline loops: CDR1 SGHRS, CDR2 YFSETQ. The CDR3 extends over 16 amino acids. CDR3 DNA sequence: TGCGCCAGCAGCCAAACGGGACTAGCGACAAACTACGAGCAGTACTTC. The encoded protein is CASSQTGLATNYEQYF.

The gene calls are TRBV4-1 and TRBJ2-3, with 8 bases lining up with TRBD2. V was pared by 1 base and J by 4 bases, with 4 bases of the junction left unmatched. This CDR3 contains 15 residues. The germline CDR1 and CDR2 sequences are MGHRA and YSYEKL. The CDR3 sequence: CASSQVFGGADTQYF. For the CDR3, the DNA is TGCGCCAGCAGCCAAGTGTTCGGGGGGGCAGATACGCAGTATTTT.

The V and J genes are TRBV5-1 and TRBJ2-7; TRBD1 matches at 9 bases. The ends lost 4 bases at V and 0 bases at J; junction bases unmatched: 5. The CDR3 covers 15 residues. Germline CDR1 SGHRS, CDR2 YFSETQ. The CDR3 DNA is TGCGCCAGCAGCGAACAGGGGGCCAGCTCCTACGAGCAGTACGTC. Protein: CASSEQGASSYEQYV.

The V and J genes are TRBV7-3 and TRBJ2-7; 7 bases match TRBD2. Germline V CDR1 and CDR2: SGHTA, FQGTGA. The J segment lost 0 bases and the V segment lost 0 bases, leaving 5 bases of the junction unmatched. This CDR3 contains 16 residues. The CDR3 nucleotides are TGTGCCAGCAGCTTAACCGCAGCGGGGAGCTCCTACGAGCAGTACTTC. As protein: CASSLTAAGSSYEQYF.

The rearrangement links TRBV10-3 to TRBJ1-6; 9 bases are shared with TRBD1. The CDR3 extends over 13 amino acids. Germline V gene lookup returns CDR1 ENHRY and CDR2 SYGVKD. Trimming removed 10 bases from V and 7 bases from J; junction bases left unmatched: 5. For the CDR3, the DNA is TGTGCCACCCGGACAGGGGACAATTCACCCCTCCACTTT. Its translation is CATRTGDNSPLHF.